This TCR beta chain was captured by sequencing in a study of T-cell memory formation after mild COVID-19. Study at large: Across donors, TCR clusters were largely donor specific. Findings and caveats of the study: Day 37-peaking second-wave clones had unconfirmed SARS-CoV-2 specificity. A balance of CD4 and CD8 characterized clones contracting day 15 to 85, whereas later expanders leaned CD4+.

Concerning this clonotype itself: As yet, its antigen is unknown.

It was 5'RACE with constant-segment primers that produced the TCR alpha and TCR beta cDNA libraries, which carried sample barcodes and UMIs. TCRdb reprocessed the 5' RACE reads via MiXCR and lists one record per CDR3 protein. The table includes hundreds of thousands of distinct CDR3 sequences, just under 20% detected once. This CDR3 spans 10 amino acids. Germline V gene data show CDR1 as SQVTM and CDR2 as ANQGSEA. The V end was cut by 7 bases, the J end by 10 bases, with 13 bases between. The sample comprised PBMCs or a T cell subset sorted from them (not recorded which). This receptor was identified in a man younger than 35 who had mild COVID-19 (a few samples of this study predate the infection). Cell type and time point are not known. The chain combines TRBV29-1 with TRBJ1-1, with D possibly matching TRBD1 (6 bases). CDR3: CSATTGRAFF. CDR3 sequence (DNA): TGCAGCGCTACCACAGGGAGAGCTTTCTTT. Together with reference TRBV29-1 and TRBJ1-1, the CDR3 gives the full variable domain: SAVISQKPSRDICQRGTSLTIQCQVDSQVTMMFWYRQQPGQSLTLIATANQGSEATYESGFVIDKFPISRPNLTFSTLTVSNMSPEDSSIYLCSATTGRAFFGQGTRLTVV.